The T cell receptor beta chain under discussion was sequenced for a study of PD-1 blockade in classical Hodgkin lymphoma (dated by TCRdb to 2018 to 2021). For context, the study as a whole: Nivolumab dosing was 3 mg/kg intravenously every 2 weeks, continuing until either disease progression or unacceptable toxicity. A peripheral blood immune signature of response to PD-1 blockade in classical Hodgkin lymphoma was defined using TCR beta sequencing and CyTOF. Overall results and qualifications from the work: Lower diversity was observed in patients in whom nivolumab was started less than 1 year after ASCT, and these patients were excluded from later analyses so that confounding by immune reconstitution would be avoided. Baseline TCR diversity was reported as lower in newly diagnosed patients than in healthy donors, and lower still in relapsed/refractory patients. Among trial patients, those achieving complete response had baseline diversity similar to that of newly diagnosed patients, while diversity was significantly lower in partial responders and progressors. By C4D1, a significant rise was seen in CD4+ TCR diversity but not in CD8+ TCR diversity (p=0.0027 vs p=0.16), and the rise was most apparent among complete responders (p=0.02). Only a single clinical trial cohort was studied, and what caused the repertoire differences, possibly disease activity or prior therapy, remained undefined.

The germline V gene gives CDR1 as SGHAT and CDR2 as FQNNGV. The CDR3 has 13 amino acids, counting the end cysteine and phenylalanine. The retained sequence is limited to the CDR3, 39 bases, with the frame set at the first base. V and J lose 1 base and 4 bases, and a span of 7 bases separates them. The sample's time point, from its label and the paper: cycle 1 day 1 (C1D1), immediately before nivolumab initiation. Every trial patient had relapsed after autologous stem cell transplantation, and cohorts A, B and C differed in prior brentuximab vedotin exposure. The trial cohort comprised some 60 patients with relapsed/refractory classical Hodgkin lymphoma whose best overall responses were complete response, partial response or progressive disease. Trial patients were treated with single-agent nivolumab in the multi-cohort phase II CheckMate 205 trial. An independent review committee assessed best overall response using the 2007 International Working Group response criteria. Trial PBMCs were collected just before the start of nivolumab (C1D1) and during therapy at cycle 2 day 1 and cycle 4 day 1. Peripheral blood was collected in 8 mL Vacutainer Cell Preparation Tubes, from which PBMCs were isolated by centrifugation and then cryopreserved.

The Qiagen DNeasy kit was used to extract genomic DNA from unsorted PBMCs and from the negatively selected CD4+ and CD8+ fractions. TCR beta CDR3 regions were amplified by immunoSEQ multiplex PCR using primers annealing to V and J segments. A synthetic immune receptor repertoire was used to minimize amplification bias, and remaining bias was computationally removed after sequencing. The paper's data handling went like this. Custom Python scripts were used to quantify repertoire diversity as the Shannon entropy index. The unsorted, CD4+ and CD8+ repertoires were each analyzed separately, with the exception of combined analyses, where CD4+ and CD8+ sequences were merged in silico. A clone counted as expanded when the clone's frequency after treatment rose at least 2-fold relative to C1D1, and clones undetected at baseline were given a pseudocount of 0.5. Clones with 0 or 1 copy at C1D1 were classified as singleton clones, and clones with 2 or more copies were classified as non-singleton clones. Clones expanded in unsorted samples were annotated as CD4+, CD8+ or unknown by matching protein sequences in sorted samples from the same patient. Wilcoxon tests on paired samples were used to test changes in diversity from C1D1 to C4D1. TCRdb limited this immuneACCESS table to in-frame rearrangements with V and J called. A share of clones is missing; checked studies link under half to unresolved V genes, and the rest is unexplained. D and trimming come from the DNA, and the V and J calls and clone size come from that table. The sample table contains more than 25,000 clones; only one count was recorded for approximately 90% of them. The ten largest make up about 2.7% of the sample.

As regards this clone: It has no known antigen specificity. Base qualities are missing; no much larger clone stands one base away.

The receptor chain draws on TRBV11-2 and TRBJ1-1; there is no confident call for the D gene. Here the sequenced sample was peripheral blood mononuclear cells (PBMCs), taken at baseline. This receptor was identified in a human donor with classical Hodgkin lymphoma. This receptor carries the CDR3 CASSLAEGTEAFF. The sequenced DNA is TGTGCCAGCAGCTTAGCCGAGGGCACTGAAGCTTTCTTT.